The 28 T cell receptor beta chains below come from one sample, sequenced in a study of blood T cell repertoires in COVID-19. The repertoire was sequenced with immunoSEQ multiplex PCR; TCRdb's copy has only in-frame clones and lacks some. This table has 250,000 or so clones, roughly 85% appearing once. Specimen: PBMCs or T cells enriched from blood (not recorded which). The receptors originated from a woman aged 45-59 years who had recovered from COVID-19.

This clone was seen a single time. This chain uses TRBV7-2 with TRBJ1-5; 12 nucleotides line up with TRBD1. Germline-derived CDR1 and CDR2 are SGHTA and FQGNSA. V was pared by 4 bases and J by 7 bases, with 2 bases of the junction left unmatched. This CDR3 has 14 residues. DNA of the CDR3: TGTGCCAGCAGCTCGGGACAGGGGGCCCAGCCCCAGCATTTT. This translates into CASSSGQGAQPQHF.

This clone has a count of ten or more. The rearrangement links TRBV10-3 to TRBJ1-1; 10 bases are a match to TRBD1. Germline V gives CDR1 ENHRY, CDR2 SYGVKD. J lost 3 bases, V lost 0 bases, and 4 bases had no gene match. This CDR3 region has 16 residues. The CDR3 sequence is CAISESGTGEYTEAFF. The CDR3, as DNA: TGTGCCATCAGTGAGTCAGGGACAGGGGAGTACACTGAAGCTTTCTTT.

The chain couples TRBV6-5 to TRBJ2-7, with a tentative D call TRBD2 (6 bases). The CDR3 is 13 residues long. Germline V CDR1 and CDR2: MNHEY, SVGAGI. V gave up 5 bases and J gave up 6 bases, with 14 bases separating them. The DNA for the CDR3 is TGTGCCAGCAGTCCCGGACTAACCTTCGAGCAGTACTTC. Protein: CASSPGLTFEQYF.

This chain uses TRBV5-1 with TRBJ1-4; possibly TRBD1 for D (6 bases). CDR3 length: 13 residues. CDR1 is SGHRS, CDR2 YFSETQ, per germline. The V gene lost 4 bases and the J gene lost 7 bases, with 11 bases spanning the gap. For the CDR3, the DNA is TGCGCCAGCAGCCACGGACAGTTTGAAAAACTGTTTTTT. Its protein is CASSHGQFEKLFF.

The rearrangement links TRBV7-9 to TRBJ2-3, with D possibly matching TRBD1 (6 bases). CDR3 length: 13 amino acids. Trimming removed 5 bases at V and 5 bases at J, with 11 bases between. Germline loops: CDR1 SEHNR, CDR2 FQNEAQ (reference sequence). The CDR3 nucleotides are TGTGCCAGCAGCGAAACAGGGTTAGATACGCAGTATTTT. This sequence encodes CASSETGLDTQYF. The full variable domain, completed using reference TRBV7-9 and TRBJ2-3, is DTGVSQNPRHKITKRGQNVTFRCDPISEHNRLYWYRQTLGQGPEFLTYFQNEAQLEKSRLLSDRFSAERPKGSFSTLEIQRTEQGDSAMYLCASSETGLDTQYFGPGTRLTVL.

The chain has TRBV29-1 and TRBJ1-5; 12 bases are a match to TRBD1. Germline V gives CDR1 SQVTM, CDR2 ANQGSEA. V shed 6 bases and J 6 bases; nucleotides not matched to a gene: 6. The CDR3 runs 14 residues. The CDR3 DNA reads TGCAGCGTGGGGGGACAGGGGGCCCGTCAGCCCCAGCATTTT. Amino acid sequence: CSVGGQGARQPQHF.

The chain's CDR3 is CASSLNLASPLHF. CDR3 bases: TGTGCCAGCAGCTTAAACTTAGCGTCACCCCTCCACTTT. The gene calls are TRBV7-3 and TRBJ1-6, with D unclear. There are 13 residues in the CDR3. Trimming removed 1 base from V and 10 bases from J, with 8 bases in between. CDR1 and CDR2 from the germline V gene are SGHTA and FQGTGA.

The V gene is TRBV3-1 (or the pseudogene TRBV3-2), the J gene TRBJ1-6; the D gene is possibly TRBD1 (5 bases). V shed 1 base and J shed 6 bases, with 7 bases lying between them. The CDR3 contains 14 residues. Germline assignment: CDR1 LGHDT and CDR2 YNNKEL (reference sequence). Here the CDR3 DNA reads TGTGCCAGCAGCCAAGGAGACAGTAATTCACCCCTCCACTTT. Residues: CASSQGDSNSPLHF.

This clone was observed a handful of times. The rearrangement uses TRBV12-5 and TRBJ2-3, with no clear D. This CDR3 is 14 amino acids long. Germline CDR1 and CDR2: LGHNT and FRNRAP. V was shortened by 0 bases and J by 7 bases, with 11 bases between the two germline ends. The CDR3 is CASGLVLNANTQYF. CDR3 DNA sequence: TGTGCTAGTGGTTTGGTACTTAACGCGAATACGCAGTATTTT.

The rearrangement links TRBV19 to TRBJ1-1; tentatively, D is TRBD1 (6 bases). CDR1 is LNHDA, CDR2 SQIVND, per germline (reference sequence). The V gene lost 1 base and the J gene lost 4 bases, with 13 bases spanning the gap. This CDR3 contains 15 residues. CDR3 residues: CASSIAQGGGTEAFF. The CDR3 nucleotides read TGTGCCAGTAGTATAGCGCAGGGAGGGGGCACTGAAGCTTTCTTT.

This rearrangement joins TRBV29-1 to TRBJ2-1; possible D gene TRBD1, 5 bases. The CDR3 spans 14 residues. Deletions cut 0 bases from V and 10 bases from J, with 16 bases between. The germline V gene has CDR1 SQVTM and CDR2 ANQGSEA. CDR3 sequence: CSVEDTRVTYEQFF. In DNA form, the CDR3 reads TGCAGCGTTGAAGACACCAGGGTAACGTACGAGCAGTTCTTC.

The chain has TRBV19 and TRBJ2-2, with 8 bases identical to TRBD1. Trimming at V came to 8 bases and at J to 3 bases, leaving 8 bases not matched to a gene. The CDR3 sequence is 15 residues long. The germline gives CDR1 LNHDA, CDR2 SQIVND (reference sequence). The CDR3 loop reads CASLLTGGYTGELFF. The CDR3, as DNA: TGTGCCAGTTTACTCACAGGGGGTTACACCGGGGAGCTGTTTTTT.

The V and J genes are TRBV18 and TRBJ2-1; 8 positions match TRBD2. Germline CDR1 is KGHSH and CDR2 is LQKENI. V was pared by 0 bases and J by 10 bases, with 8 bases of the junction left unmatched. The CDR3 runs to 15 residues. CDR3 sequence reads: CASSPPSGGLGEQFF. The CDR3 DNA sequence: TGTGCCAGCTCACCACCAAGCGGGGGACTTGGAGAGCAGTTCTTC.

The rearrangement links TRBV29-1 to TRBJ2-7, with D possibly being TRBD1 (6 bases). CDR3 length: 13 residues. Germline-derived CDR1 and CDR2 are SQVTM and ANQGSEA. The V gene lost 4 bases and the J gene lost 2 bases, with 12 bases spanning the gap. CDR3 loop: CSVVGQGTYEQYF. CDR3 nucleotides: TGCAGCGTTGTAGGGCAGGGGACCTACGAGCAGTACTTC.

This clone has a handful of counts. This chain connects TRBV7-8 to TRBJ1-4; 7 positions agree with TRBD1. The CDR3 has 15 amino acids. The junction had 9 bases not matched to a gene; V was cut back by 3 bases and J by 8 bases. Germline loops: CDR1 SGHVS, CDR2 FQNEAQ. The CDR3, as DNA: TGTGCCAGCAGCTTCCTGGACAGGCGTAAGGAAAAACTGTTTTTT. Residues: CASSFLDRRKEKLFF.

The chain combines TRBV10-3 with TRBJ2-1; 12 bases fit TRBD2. The germline CDR1 and CDR2 sequences are ENHRY and SYGVKD. Germline trimming cut 6 bases from V and 7 bases from J; bases unmatched to any gene: 4. The length of the CDR3 is 14 residues. The CDR3 DNA is TGTGCCATCAGGTCGACTAGCGGGAGTAATGAGCAGTTCTTC. It translates to CAIRSTSGSNEQFF.

This clone was found a few times. The chain has TRBV5-5 and TRBJ1-5; possibly TRBD1 for D (6 bases). CDR1 and CDR2 (germline): SGHKS, YYEKEE (reference sequence). Trimming removed 2 bases at V and 3 bases at J, with 12 bases between. This CDR3 comprises 15 residues. The CDR3 here is CASSFGGGPNQPQHF. The CDR3 nucleotides read TGTGCCAGCAGCTTTGGTGGGGGCCCCAATCAGCCCCAGCATTTT.

The chain employs TRBV3-1 (or the pseudogene TRBV3-2) and TRBJ2-2; 11 bases align to TRBD2. The CDR3 is 17 amino acids. Per germline, CDR1 LGHDT and CDR2 YNNKEL (reference sequence). V lost 3 bases to trimming and J lost 5 bases; unmatched junction nucleotides: 8. The CDR3 is CASSQGLGLAVTGELFF. Here the CDR3 DNA reads TGTGCCAGCAGCCAGGGCCTGGGACTAGCGGTGACCGGGGAGCTGTTTTTT.

The genes are TRBV5-1 and TRBJ2-1; 15 nucleotides align to TRBD2. The V segment lost 2 bases and the J segment 8 bases; nucleotides outside the gene matches: 2. CDR1 SGHRS and CDR2 YFSETQ come from the germline V gene. The CDR3 sequence is 15 residues long. In DNA, the CDR3 is TGCGCCAGCAGCTTAGGGACTAGCGGGAGGCATGAGCAGTTCTTC. Amino acid sequence: CASSLGTSGRHEQFF.

J is TRBJ1-2 and V is TRBV15, with D uncertain. This CDR3 has 15 amino acids. Germline CDR1 reads LNHNV; CDR2 reads YYDKDF (reference sequence). V was trimmed by 0 bases and J by 8 bases, leaving 16 bases between them. The CDR3 nucleotides read TGTGCCACCAGCAGAGATCCCACGGTCGAGGCCGGCTACACCTTC. As protein: CATSRDPTVEAGYTF.

CDR3 protein: CASSVLGGVGDSPLHF. The CDR3 nucleotides are TGTGCCAGCAGCGTGCTAGGGGGCGTTGGGGATTCACCCCTCCACTTT. The chain joins TRBV9 to TRBJ1-6; the match to TRBD1 covers 7 bases. Germline V CDR1 and CDR2: SGDLS, YYNGEE. The CDR3 has 16 residues. V shed 2 bases, J shed 8 bases, and the junction held 10 bases outside the gene matches.

The V call is TRBV12-3 or TRBV12-4, the J call TRBJ2-3; 7 bases map to TRBD1. The CDR3 length is 13 residues. J gave up 4 bases and V 6 bases, and 4 bases lay outside the gene matches. The CDR3: CASSGQVSDTQYF. CDR3 DNA: TGTGCCAGCAGCGGACAGGTTTCAGATACGCAGTATTTT.

The rearrangement uses TRBV27 and TRBJ2-1, with TRBD2 identical over 9 bases. This CDR3 is 15 amino acids long. The germline gives CDR1 MNHEY, CDR2 SMNVEV (reference sequence). V lost 2 bases, J lost 9 bases, and 8 bases stayed unmatched. DNA for the CDR3: TGTGCCAGCAGTTTAAAGGTAGCGGGAGTCTTTGAGCAGTTCTTC. Encoded protein: CASSLKVAGVFEQFF.

The rearrangement joins TRBV30 to TRBJ2-7; D may be TRBD2 (6 bases). The V and J ends lost 1 base and 0 bases respectively, with 13 bases between them. This CDR3 contains 15 residues. Germline CDR1 reads GTSNPN; CDR2 reads SVGIG (reference sequence). The CDR3 reads CAWSELAKGSYEQYF. The DNA for the CDR3 is TGTGCCTGGAGTGAACTAGCTAAGGGCTCCTACGAGCAGTACTTC.

This clone has a handful of counts. V is TRBV3-1 (or the pseudogene TRBV3-2) and J is TRBJ1-6; D is perhaps TRBD1 (6 bases). The CDR3 is 18 amino acids. V lost 1 base and J 4 bases, leaving 17 bases between the germline ends. Germline V gene lookup returns CDR1 LGHDT and CDR2 YNNKEL (reference sequence). CDR3 DNA: TGTGCCAGCAGCCAAGGATCGGACAGATCTACTTATAATTCACCCCTCCACTTT. Its protein is CASSQGSDRSTYNSPLHF.

The V gene is TRBV6-4, the J gene TRBJ1-6, with TRBD1 matching 7 bases. In germline, CDR1 is MRHNA, CDR2 SNTAGT. The J segment lost 10 bases and the V segment lost 5 bases, leaving 11 bases of the junction unmatched. This CDR3 has 15 amino acids. CDR3 sequence (DNA): TGTGCCAGCAGTCCTGAGACAGGGCGGTCGTCACCCCTCCACTTT. It specifies CASSPETGRSSPLHF.

This chain's CDR3 is CASSFNSPDREGYGYTF. The CDR3 DNA is TGTGCCAGCAGCTTTAACTCCCCGGACAGGGAGGGCTATGGCTACACCTTC. The chain recombines TRBV11-3 with TRBJ1-2, with 8 bases identical to TRBD1. V was pared by 3 bases and J by 4 bases, with 13 bases of the junction left unmatched. Germline loops: CDR1 SGHNT, CDR2 YENEEA. The CDR3 length is 17 residues.

The chain carries TRBV19 and TRBJ2-4; tentatively, D is TRBD2 (6 bases). CDR1 and CDR2 from the germline V gene are LNHDA and SQIVND (reference sequence). V lost 5 bases and J lost 0, with 11 bases in between. The CDR3 sequence is 15 residues long. The CDR3 nucleotides read TGTGCCAGTAGTGGGCGGGACCTAGCCAAAAACATTCAGTACTTC. It translates to CASSGRDLAKNIQYF.